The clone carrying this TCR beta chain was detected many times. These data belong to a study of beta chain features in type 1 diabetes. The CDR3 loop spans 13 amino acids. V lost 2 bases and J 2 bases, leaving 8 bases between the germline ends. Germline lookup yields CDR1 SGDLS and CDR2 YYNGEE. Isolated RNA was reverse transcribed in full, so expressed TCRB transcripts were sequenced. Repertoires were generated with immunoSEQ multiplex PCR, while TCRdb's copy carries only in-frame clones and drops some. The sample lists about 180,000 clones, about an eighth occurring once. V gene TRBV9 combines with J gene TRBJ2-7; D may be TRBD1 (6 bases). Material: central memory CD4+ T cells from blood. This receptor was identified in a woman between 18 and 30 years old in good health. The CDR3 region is CASSVSGAYEQYF. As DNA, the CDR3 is TGTGCCAGCAGCGTCTCAGGGGCCTACGAGCAGTACTTC.